This T cell receptor beta chain appears in the sequencing data of a study of cytomegalovirus exposure and HLA in healthy donors. At the level of the study: The early release's HLA-typed donors yielded approximately 82 million unique TCRs.

The study, taken as a whole, reports: A later look showed TCR association rates differing by HLA locus, highest for DRB1 and lowest for HLA-C. Exclusion as indistinguishable affected some V segments, including TRBV6-2 and TRBV6-3.

As for this clone: Its matching antigen is unknown.

This CDR3 has 16 residues. In germline, CDR1 is MNHNS, CDR2 SASEGT. Losses at the gene ends were 4 bases for V and 7 bases for J; bases not matched to a gene: 6. Primers for the PCR totalled 60 Vbeta and 13 Jbeta. Original analysis: Counted up in a later analysis, unique TCR beta chains came to about 80 million, with around 11 million shared. This table comes from immunoSEQ multiplex PCR, and its TCRdb copy is limited to in-frame clones, with some not included. Clone size and the V and J calls come from that table; the DNA yielded D and trimming. Its table lists 100,000 to 150,000 clones. Sequenced sample: PBMCs. This sequence was found in a man in his forties in good health and CMV-seronegative. This chain links TRBV6-1 with TRBJ2-2, with TRBD2 matching 13 bases. In nucleotides, the CDR3 is TGTGCCAGCAGTGTCACTAGCGGGAGGGCCGACGGGGAGCTGTTTTTT. Translated, it gives CASSVTSGRADGELFF.